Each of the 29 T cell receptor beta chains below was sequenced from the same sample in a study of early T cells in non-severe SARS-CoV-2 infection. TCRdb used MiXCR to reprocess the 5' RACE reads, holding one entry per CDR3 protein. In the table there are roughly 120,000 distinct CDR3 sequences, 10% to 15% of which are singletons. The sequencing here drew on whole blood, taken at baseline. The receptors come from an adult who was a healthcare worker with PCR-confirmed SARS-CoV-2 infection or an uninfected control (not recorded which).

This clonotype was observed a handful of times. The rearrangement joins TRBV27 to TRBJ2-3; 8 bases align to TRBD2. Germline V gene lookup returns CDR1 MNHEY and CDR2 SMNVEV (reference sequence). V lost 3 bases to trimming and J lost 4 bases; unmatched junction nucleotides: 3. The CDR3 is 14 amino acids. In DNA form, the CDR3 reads TGTGCCAGCAGTTTCGGACTAGCCCCAGATACGCAGTATTTT. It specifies CASSFGLAPDTQYF.

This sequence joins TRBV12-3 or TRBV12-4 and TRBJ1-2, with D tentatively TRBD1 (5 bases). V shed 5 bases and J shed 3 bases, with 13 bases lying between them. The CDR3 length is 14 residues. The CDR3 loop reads CASSPAGDYYGYTF. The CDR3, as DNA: TGTGCCAGCAGTCCTGCGGGGGACTACTATGGCTACACCTTC.

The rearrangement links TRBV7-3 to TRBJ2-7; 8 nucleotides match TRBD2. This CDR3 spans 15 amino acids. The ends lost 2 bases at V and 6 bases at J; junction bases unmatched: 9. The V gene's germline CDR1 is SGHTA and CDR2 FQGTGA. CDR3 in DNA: TGTGCCAGCAGCTTAGGCCCAGCGGGAGTGAGCGAGCAGTACTTC. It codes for CASSLGPAGVSEQYF.

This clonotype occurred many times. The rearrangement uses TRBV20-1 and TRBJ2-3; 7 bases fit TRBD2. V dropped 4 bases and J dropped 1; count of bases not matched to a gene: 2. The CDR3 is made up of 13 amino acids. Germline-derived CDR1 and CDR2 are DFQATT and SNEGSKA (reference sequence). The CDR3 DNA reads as TGCAGTGCTAAACGGGGGGGCACAGATACGCAGTATTTT. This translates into CSAKRGGTDTQYF.

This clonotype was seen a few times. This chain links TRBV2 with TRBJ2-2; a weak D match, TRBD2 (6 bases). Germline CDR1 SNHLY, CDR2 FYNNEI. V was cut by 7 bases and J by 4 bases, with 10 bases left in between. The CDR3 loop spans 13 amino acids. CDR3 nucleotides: TGTGCCAGCACCGGGACTCCCACCGGGGAGCTGTTTTTT. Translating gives CASTGTPTGELFF. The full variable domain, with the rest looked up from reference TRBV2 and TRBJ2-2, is EPEVTQTPSHQVTQMGQEVILRCVPISNHLYFYWYRQILGQKVEFLVSFYNNEISEKSEIFDDQFSVERPDGSNFTLKIRSTKLEDSAMYFCASTGTPTGELFFGEGSRLTVL.

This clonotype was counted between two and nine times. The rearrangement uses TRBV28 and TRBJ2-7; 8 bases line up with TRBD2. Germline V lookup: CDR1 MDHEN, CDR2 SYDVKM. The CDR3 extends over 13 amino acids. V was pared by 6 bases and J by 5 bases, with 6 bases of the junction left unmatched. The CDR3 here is CASRAGAWDEQYF. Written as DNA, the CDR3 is TGTGCCAGCAGAGCGGGAGCTTGGGACGAGCAGTACTTC.

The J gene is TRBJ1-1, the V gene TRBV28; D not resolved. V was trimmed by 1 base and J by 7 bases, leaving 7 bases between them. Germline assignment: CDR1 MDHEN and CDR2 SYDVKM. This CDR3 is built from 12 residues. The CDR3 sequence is CASSLLDYEAFF. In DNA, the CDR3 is TGTGCCAGCAGTTTATTGGACTATGAAGCTTTCTTT.

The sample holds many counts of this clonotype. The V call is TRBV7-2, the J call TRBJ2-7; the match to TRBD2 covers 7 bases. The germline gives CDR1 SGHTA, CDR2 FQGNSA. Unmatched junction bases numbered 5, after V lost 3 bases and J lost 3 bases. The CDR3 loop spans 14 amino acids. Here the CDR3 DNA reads TGTGCCAGCAGCTTGGCCGGGACTAACTACGAGCAGTACTTC. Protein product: CASSLAGTNYEQYF.

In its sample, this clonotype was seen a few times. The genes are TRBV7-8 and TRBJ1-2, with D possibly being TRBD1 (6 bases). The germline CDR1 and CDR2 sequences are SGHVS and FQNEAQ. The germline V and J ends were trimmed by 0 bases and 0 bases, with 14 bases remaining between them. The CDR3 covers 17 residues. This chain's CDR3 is CASSLASLGTTNYGYTF. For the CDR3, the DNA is TGTGCCAGCAGCTTAGCGTCCCTAGGGACAACTAACTATGGCTACACCTTC.

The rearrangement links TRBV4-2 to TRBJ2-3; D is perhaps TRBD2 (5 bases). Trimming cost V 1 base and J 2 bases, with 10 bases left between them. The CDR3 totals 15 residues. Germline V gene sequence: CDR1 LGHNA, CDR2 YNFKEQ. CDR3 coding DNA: TGTGCCAGCAGCCAAGTCTCTAGCCACACAGATACGCAGTATTTT. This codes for CASSQVSSHTDTQYF.

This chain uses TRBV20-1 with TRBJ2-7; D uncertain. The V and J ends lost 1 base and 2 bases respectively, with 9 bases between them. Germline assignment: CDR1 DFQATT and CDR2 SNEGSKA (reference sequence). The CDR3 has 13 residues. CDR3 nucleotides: TGCAGTGCTAGAGGGGCCATCGCCTACGAGCAGTACTTC. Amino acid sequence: CSARGAIAYEQYF.

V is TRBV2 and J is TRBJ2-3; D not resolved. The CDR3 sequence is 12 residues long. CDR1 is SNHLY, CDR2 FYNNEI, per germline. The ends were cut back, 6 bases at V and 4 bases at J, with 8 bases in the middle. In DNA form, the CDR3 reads TGTGCCAGCAGGGACCGCCCAGATACGCAGTATTTT. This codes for CASRDRPDTQYF. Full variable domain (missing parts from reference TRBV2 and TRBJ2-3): EPEVTQTPSHQVTQMGQEVILRCVPISNHLYFYWYRQILGQKVEFLVSFYNNEISEKSEIFDDQFSVERPDGSNFTLKIRSTKLEDSAMYFCASRDRPDTQYFGPGTRLTVL.

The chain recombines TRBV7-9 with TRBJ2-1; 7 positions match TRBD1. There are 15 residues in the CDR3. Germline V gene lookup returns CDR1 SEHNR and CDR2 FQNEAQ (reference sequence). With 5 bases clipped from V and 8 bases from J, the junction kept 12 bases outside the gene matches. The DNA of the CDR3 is TGTGCCAGCAGCGAAGGACAGGATCCGGCCGATGAGCAGTTCTTC. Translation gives CASSEGQDPADEQFF.

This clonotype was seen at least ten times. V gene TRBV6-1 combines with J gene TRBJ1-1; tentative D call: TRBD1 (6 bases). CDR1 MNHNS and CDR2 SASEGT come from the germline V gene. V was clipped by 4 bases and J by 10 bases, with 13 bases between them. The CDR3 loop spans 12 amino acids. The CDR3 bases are TGTGCCAGCAGTGCCCTCAGGGGCGTAGCTTTCTTT. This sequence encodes CASSALRGVAFF.

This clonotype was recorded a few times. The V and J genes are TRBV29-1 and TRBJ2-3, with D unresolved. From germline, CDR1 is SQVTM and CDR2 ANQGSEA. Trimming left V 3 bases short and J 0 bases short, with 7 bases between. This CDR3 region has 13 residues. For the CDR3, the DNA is TGCAGCGTTGAGGGCAAGAGCACAGATACGCAGTATTTT. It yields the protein CSVEGKSTDTQYF.

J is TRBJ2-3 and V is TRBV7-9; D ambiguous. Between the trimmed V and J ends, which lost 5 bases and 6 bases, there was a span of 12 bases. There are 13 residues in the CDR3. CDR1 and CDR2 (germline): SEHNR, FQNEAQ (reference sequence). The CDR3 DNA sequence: TGTGCCAGCAGCCATTCAAACGGGGATACGCAGTATTTT. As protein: CASSHSNGDTQYF.

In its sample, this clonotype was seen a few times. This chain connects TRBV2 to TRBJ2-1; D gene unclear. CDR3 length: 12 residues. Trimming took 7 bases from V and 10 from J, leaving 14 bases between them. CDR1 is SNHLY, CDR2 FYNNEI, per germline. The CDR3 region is CASTVEGNEQFF. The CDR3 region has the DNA TGTGCCAGCACCGTCGAAGGGAACGAGCAGTTCTTC.

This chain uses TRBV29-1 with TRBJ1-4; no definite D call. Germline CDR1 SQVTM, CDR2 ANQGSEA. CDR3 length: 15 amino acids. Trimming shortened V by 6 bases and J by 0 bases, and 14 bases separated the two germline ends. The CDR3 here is CSVQGPSATNEKLFF. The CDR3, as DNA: TGCAGCGTCCAAGGGCCGTCAGCAACTAATGAAAAACTGTTTTTT.

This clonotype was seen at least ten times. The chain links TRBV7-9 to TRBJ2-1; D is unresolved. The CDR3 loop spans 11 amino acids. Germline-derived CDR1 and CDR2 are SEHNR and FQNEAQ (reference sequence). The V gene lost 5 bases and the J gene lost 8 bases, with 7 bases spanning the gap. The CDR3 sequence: CASSPGDEQFF. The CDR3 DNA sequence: TGTGCCAGCAGCCCTGGGGATGAGCAGTTCTTC.

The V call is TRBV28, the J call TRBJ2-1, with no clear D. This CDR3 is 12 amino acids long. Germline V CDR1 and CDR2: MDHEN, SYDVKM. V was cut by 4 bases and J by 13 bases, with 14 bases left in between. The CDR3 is CASSSRNKLQFF. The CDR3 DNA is TGTGCCAGCAGTTCCAGGAATAAATTACAGTTCTTC.

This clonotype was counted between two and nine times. The CDR3 DNA reads TGTGCCAGCTCACCGCCCCCGGGACAGGGGTTAGAGACTGAAGCTTTCTTT. Protein product: CASSPPPGQGLETEAFF. The chain employs TRBV18 and TRBJ1-1; TRBD1 matches at 10 bases. With V trimmed by 3 bases and J by 5 bases, 12 bases remained unmatched. This CDR3 contains 17 residues. Germline values: CDR1 KGHSH, CDR2 LQKENI.

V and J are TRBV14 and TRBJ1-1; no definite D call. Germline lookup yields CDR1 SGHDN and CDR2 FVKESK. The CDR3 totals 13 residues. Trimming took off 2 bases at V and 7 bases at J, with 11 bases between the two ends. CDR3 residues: CASSQPDGREAFF. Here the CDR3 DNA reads TGTGCCAGCAGCCAACCCGACGGTCGTGAAGCTTTCTTT.

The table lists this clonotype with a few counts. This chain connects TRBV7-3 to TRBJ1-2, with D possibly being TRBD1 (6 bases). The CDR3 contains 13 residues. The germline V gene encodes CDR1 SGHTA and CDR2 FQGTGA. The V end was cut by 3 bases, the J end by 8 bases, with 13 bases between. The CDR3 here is CASSFSGAQGYTF. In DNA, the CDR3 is TGTGCCAGCAGCTTTTCGGGGGCGCAAGGCTACACCTTC.

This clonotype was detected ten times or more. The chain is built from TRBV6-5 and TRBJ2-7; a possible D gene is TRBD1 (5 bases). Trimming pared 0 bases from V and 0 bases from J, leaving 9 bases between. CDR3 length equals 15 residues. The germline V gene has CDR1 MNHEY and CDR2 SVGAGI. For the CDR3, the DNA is TGTGCCAGCAGTTACTCAGGCCAGGGCTCCTACGAGCAGTACTTC. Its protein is CASSYSGQGSYEQYF.

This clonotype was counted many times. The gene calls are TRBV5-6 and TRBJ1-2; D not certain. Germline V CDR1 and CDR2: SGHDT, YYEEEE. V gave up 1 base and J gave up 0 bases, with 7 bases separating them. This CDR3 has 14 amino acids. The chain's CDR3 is CASSLIGPNYGYTF. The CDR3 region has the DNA TGTGCCAGCAGCTTGATAGGGCCTAACTATGGCTACACCTTC. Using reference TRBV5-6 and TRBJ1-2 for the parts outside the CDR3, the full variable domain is DAGVTQSPTHLIKTRGQQVTLRCSPKSGHDTVSWYQQALGQGPQFIFQYYEEEERQRGNFPDRFSGHQFPNYSSELNVNALLLGDSALYLCASSLIGPNYGYTFGSGTRLTVV.

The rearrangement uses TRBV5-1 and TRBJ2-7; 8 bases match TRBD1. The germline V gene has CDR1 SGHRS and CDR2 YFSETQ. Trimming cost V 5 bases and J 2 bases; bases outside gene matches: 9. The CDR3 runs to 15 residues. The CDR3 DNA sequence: TGCGCCAGCAGTCTCCGGACAGGGAGGCCCTACGAGCAGTACTTC. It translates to CASSLRTGRPYEQYF.

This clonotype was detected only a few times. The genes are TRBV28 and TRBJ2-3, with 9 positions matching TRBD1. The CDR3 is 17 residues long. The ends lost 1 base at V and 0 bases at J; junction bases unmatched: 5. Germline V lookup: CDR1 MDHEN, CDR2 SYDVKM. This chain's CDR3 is CASSLYGQGSSTDTQYF. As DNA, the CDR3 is TGTGCCAGCAGTTTATACGGACAGGGGTCTAGCACAGATACGCAGTATTTT.

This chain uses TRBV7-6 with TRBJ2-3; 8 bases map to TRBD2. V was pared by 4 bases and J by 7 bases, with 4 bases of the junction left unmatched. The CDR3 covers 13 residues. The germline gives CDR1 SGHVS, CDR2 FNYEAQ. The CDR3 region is CASSSTSANTQYF. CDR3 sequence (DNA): TGTGCCAGCAGCTCGACTAGCGCTAATACGCAGTATTTT. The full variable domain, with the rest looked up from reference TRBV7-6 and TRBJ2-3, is GAGVSQSPRYKVTKRGQDVALRCDPISGHVSLYWYRQALGQGPEFLTYFNYEAQQDKSGLPNDRFSAERPEGSISTLTIQRTEQRDSAMYRCASSSTSANTQYFGPGTRLTVL.

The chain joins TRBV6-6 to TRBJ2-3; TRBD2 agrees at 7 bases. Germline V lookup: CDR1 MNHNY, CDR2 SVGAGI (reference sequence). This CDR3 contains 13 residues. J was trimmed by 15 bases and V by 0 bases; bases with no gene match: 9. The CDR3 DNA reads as TGTGCCAGCAGTTACTCGGGAGGGGCGTCTTGCTATTTT. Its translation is CASSYSGGASCYF.